The clone carrying this T cell receptor (beta chain) was detected only a few times. The germline V gene encodes CDR1 SGHTA and CDR2 FQGNSA. There are 13 residues in the CDR3. V gave up 5 bases and J gave up 3 bases, with 10 bases separating them. These data originate in a study of control samples from healthy donors and cancer patients. TCRdb's table, derived via immunoSEQ multiplex PCR, lists solely in-frame clones and lacks some. Among approximately 170,000 clones listed, 88% were seen once. The TCR originated in a woman in her thirties in good health. The sequenced sample consisted of blood. The gene calls are TRBV7-2 and TRBJ1-1; maybe TRBD1 (6 bases). The CDR3 sequence: CASSPGTYTEAFF. CDR3 bases: TGTGCCAGCAGCCCCGGGACATACACTGAAGCTTTCTTT. Full variable domain (outside the CDR3, taken from reference TRBV7-2 and TRBJ1-1): GAGVSQSPSNKVTEKGKDVELRCDPISGHTALYWYRQSLGQGLEFLIYFQGNSAPDKSGLPSDRFSAERTGGSVSTLTIQRTQQEDSAVYLCASSPGTYTEAFFGQGTRLTVV.